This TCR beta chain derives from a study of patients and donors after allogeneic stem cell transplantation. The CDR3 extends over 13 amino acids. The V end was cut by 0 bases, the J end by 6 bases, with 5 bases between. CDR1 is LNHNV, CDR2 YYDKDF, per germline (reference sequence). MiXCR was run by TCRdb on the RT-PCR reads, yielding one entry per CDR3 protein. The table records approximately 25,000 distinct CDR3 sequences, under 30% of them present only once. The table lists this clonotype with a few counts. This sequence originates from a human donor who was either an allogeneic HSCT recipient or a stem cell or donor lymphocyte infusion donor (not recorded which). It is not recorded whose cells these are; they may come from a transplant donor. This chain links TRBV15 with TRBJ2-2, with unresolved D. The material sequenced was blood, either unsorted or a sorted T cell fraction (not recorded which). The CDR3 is CATSREISGELFF. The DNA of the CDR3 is TGTGCCACCAGCAGAGAGATTTCCGGGGAGCTGTTTTTT.